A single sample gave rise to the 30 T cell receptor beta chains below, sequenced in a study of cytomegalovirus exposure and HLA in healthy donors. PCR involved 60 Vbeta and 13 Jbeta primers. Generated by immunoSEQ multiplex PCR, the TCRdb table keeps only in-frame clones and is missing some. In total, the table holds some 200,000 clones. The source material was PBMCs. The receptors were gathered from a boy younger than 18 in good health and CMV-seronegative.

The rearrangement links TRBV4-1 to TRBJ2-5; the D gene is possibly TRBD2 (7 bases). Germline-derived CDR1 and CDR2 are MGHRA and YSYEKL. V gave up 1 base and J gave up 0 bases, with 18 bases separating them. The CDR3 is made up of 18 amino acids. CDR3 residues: CASSQGIRGASDQETQYF. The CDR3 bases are TGCGCCAGCAGCCAAGGTATACGGGGGGCGAGCGACCAAGAGACCCAGTACTTC.

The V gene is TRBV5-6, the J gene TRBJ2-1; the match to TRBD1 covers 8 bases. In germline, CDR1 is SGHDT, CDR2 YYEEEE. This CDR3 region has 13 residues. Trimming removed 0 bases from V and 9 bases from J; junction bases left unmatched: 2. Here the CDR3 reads CASSLATGGEQFF. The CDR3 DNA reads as TGTGCCAGCAGCTTGGCCACAGGGGGTGAGCAGTTCTTC.

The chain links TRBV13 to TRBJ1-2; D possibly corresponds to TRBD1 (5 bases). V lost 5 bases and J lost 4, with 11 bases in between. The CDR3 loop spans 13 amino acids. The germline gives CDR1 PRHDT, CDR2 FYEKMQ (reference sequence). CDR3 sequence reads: CASSRDRLYGYTF. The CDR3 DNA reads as TGTGCCAGCAGCCGTGACAGACTCTATGGCTACACCTTC. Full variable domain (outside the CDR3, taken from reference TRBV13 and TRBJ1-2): AAGVIQSPRHLIKEKRETATLKCYPIPRHDTVYWYQQGPGQDPQFLISFYEKMQSDKGSIPDRFSAQQFSDYHSELNMSSLELGDSALYFCASSRDRLYGYTFGSGTRLTVV.

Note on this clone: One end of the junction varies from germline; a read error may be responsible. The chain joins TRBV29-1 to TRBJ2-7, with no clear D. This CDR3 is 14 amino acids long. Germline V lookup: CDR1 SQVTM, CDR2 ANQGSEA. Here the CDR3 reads CSVESRDTSYEQYF. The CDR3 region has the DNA TGCAGCGTTGAATCACGCGACACATCCTACGAGCAGTACTTT.

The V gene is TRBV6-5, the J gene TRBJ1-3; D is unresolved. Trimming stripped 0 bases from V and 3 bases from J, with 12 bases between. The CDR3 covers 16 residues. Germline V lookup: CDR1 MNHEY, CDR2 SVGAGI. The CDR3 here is CASSYSLGVGGNTIYF. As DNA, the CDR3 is TGTGCCAGCAGTTACTCCCTGGGCGTGGGTGGAAACACCATATATTTT.

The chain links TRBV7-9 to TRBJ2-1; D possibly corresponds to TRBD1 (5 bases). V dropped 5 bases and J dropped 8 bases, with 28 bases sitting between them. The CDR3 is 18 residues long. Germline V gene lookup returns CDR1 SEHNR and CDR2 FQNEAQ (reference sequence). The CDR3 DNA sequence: TGTGCCAGCAGCCCTCCGACGAGCCCTGGGGCCCAATCCCATGAGCAGTTCTTC. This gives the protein CASSPPTSPGAQSHEQFF. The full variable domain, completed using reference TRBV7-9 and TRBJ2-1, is DTGVSQNPRHKITKRGQNVTFRCDPISEHNRLYWYRQTLGQGPEFLTYFQNEAQLEKSRLLSDRFSAERPKGSFSTLEIQRTEQGDSAMYLCASSPPTSPGAQSHEQFFGPGTRLTVL.

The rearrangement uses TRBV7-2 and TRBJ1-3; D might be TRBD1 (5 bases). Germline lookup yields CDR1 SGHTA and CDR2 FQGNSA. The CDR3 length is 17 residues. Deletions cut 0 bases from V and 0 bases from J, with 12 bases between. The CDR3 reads CASSLAGTTASGNTIYF. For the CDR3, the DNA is TGTGCCAGCAGCTTAGCAGGGACTACAGCCTCTGGAAACACCATATATTTT.

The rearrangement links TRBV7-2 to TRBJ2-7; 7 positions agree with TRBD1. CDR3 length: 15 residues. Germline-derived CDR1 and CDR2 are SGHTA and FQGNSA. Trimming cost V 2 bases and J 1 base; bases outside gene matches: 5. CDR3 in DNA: TGTGCCAGCAGCTTATCGTCACAGGGGTCCTACGAGCAGTACTTC. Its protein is CASSLSSQGSYEQYF. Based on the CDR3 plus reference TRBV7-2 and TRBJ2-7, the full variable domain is GAGVSQSPSNKVTEKGKDVELRCDPISGHTALYWYRQSLGQGLEFLIYFQGNSAPDKSGLPSDRFSAERTGGSVSTLTIQRTQQEDSAVYLCASSLSSQGSYEQYFGPGTRLTVT.

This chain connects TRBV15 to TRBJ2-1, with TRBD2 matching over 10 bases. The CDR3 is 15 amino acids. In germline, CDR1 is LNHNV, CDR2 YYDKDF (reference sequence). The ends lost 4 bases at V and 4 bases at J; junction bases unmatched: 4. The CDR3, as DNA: TGTGCCACCAGCAAAGCGGGGGGGCAGTACAATGAGCAGTTCTTC. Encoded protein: CATSKAGGQYNEQFF.

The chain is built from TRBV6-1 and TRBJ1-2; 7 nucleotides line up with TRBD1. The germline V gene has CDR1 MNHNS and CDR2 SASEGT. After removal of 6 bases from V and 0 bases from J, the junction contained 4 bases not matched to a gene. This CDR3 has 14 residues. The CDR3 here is CASRGDSANYGYTF. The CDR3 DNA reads TGTGCCAGCAGGGGGGACAGCGCTAACTATGGCTACACCTTC.

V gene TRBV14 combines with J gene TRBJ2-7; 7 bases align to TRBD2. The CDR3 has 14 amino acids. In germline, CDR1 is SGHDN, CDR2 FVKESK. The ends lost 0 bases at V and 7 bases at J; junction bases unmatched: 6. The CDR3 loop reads CASSQEPGRWEQYF. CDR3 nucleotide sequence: TGTGCCAGCAGCCAAGAACCCGGGAGGTGGGAGCAGTACTTC.

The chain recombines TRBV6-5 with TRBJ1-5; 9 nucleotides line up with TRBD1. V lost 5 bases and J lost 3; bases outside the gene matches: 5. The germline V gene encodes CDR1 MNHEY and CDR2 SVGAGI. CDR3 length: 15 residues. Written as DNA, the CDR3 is TGTGCCAGCAGTCGGGACAGGGTAAACAATCAGCCCCAGCATTTT. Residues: CASSRDRVNNQPQHF.

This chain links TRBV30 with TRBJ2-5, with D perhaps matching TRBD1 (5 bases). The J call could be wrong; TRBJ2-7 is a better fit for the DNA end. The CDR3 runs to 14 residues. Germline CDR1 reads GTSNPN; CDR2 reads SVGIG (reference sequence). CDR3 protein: CAWSRQGIWYEQYF. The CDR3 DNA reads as TGTGCCTGGAGTAGGCAGGGAATTTGGTACGAGCAGTACTTC.

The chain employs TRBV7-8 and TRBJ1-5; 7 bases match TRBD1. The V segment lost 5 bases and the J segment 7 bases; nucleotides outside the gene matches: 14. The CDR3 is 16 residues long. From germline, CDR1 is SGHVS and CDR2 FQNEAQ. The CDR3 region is CASSEEGQGVSQPQHF. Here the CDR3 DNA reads TGTGCCAGCAGCGAAGAAGGGCAGGGGGTGTCGCAGCCCCAGCATTTT.

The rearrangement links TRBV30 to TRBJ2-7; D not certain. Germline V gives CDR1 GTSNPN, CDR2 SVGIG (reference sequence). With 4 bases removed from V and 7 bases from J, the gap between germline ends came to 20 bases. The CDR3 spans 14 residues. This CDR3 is CAWTKKSPIEEQYF. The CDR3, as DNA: TGTGCCTGGACCAAAAAGTCCCCCATAGAAGAGCAGTACTTC.

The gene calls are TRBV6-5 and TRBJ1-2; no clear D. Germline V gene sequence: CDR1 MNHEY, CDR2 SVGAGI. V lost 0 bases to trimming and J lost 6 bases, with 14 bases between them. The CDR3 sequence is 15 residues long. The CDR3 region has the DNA TGTGCCAGCAGTTACTCGAATTACGGGAGTGATGGCTACACCTTC. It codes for CASSYSNYGSDGYTF.

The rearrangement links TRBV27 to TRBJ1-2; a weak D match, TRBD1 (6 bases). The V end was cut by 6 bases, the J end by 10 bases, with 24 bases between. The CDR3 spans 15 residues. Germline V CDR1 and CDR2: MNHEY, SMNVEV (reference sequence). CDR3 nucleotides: TGTGCCAGCAGGACCCGTTCACAGGGAGTCGAAGACTACACCTTC. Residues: CASRTRSQGVEDYTF.

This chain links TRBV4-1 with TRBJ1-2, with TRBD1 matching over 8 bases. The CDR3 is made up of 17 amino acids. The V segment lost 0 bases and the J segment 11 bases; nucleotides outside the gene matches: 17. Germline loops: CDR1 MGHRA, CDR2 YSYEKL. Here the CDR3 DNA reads TGCGCCAGCAGCCAAGATTCCAGGGGGCGACCCCCGTCCGGGTACACCTTC. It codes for CASSQDSRGRPPSGYTF.

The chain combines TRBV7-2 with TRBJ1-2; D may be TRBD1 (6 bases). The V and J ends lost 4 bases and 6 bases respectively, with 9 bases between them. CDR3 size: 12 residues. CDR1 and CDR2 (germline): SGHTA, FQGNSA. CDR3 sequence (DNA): TGTGCCAGCAGCTCTCAGGGGAATGGCTACACCTTC. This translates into CASSSQGNGYTF. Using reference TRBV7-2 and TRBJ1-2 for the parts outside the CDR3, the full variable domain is GAGVSQSPSNKVTEKGKDVELRCDPISGHTALYWYRQSLGQGLEFLIYFQGNSAPDKSGLPSDRFSAERTGGSVSTLTIQRTQQEDSAVYLCASSSQGNGYTFGSGTRLTVV.

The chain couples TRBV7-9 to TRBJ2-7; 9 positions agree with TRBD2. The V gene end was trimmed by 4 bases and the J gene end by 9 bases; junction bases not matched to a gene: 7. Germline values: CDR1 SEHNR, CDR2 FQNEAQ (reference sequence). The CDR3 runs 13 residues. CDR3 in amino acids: CASSSTTSGGQYF. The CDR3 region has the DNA TGTGCCAGCAGCTCGACGACTAGCGGTGGGCAGTACTTC.

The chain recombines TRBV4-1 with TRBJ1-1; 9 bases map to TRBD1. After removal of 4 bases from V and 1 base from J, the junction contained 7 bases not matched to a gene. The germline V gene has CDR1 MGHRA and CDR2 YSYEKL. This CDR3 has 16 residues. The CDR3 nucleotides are TGCGCCAGCAGCCCCCTGATGGGACAGGGGAACACTGAAGCTTTCTTT. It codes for CASSPLMGQGNTEAFF.

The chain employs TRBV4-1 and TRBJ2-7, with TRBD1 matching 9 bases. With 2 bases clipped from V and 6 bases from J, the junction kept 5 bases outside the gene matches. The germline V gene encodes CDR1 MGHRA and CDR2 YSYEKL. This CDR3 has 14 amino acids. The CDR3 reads CASSQPGQGPEQYF. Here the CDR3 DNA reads TGCGCCAGCAGCCAACCCGGACAGGGGCCCGAGCAGTACTTC.

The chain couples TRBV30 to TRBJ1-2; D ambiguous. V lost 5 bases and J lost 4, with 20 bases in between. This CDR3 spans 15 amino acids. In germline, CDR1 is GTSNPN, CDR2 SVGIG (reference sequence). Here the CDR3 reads CAWGSWQALGYGYTF. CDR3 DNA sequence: TGTGCCTGGGGCTCTTGGCAGGCGCTTGGCTATGGCTACACCTTC.

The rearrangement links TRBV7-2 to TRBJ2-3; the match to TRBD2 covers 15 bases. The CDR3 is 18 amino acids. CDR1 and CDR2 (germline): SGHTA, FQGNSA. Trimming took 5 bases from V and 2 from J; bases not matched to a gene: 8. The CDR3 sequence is CASSISGTSGGITDTQYF. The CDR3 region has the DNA TGTGCCAGCAGCATCTCCGGGACTAGCGGGGGGATCACAGATACGCAGTATTTT.

CDR3 sequence: CASSSQSAGMGTGELFF. The CDR3 DNA reads as TGTGCCAGCAGCTCCCAATCAGCGGGAATGGGCACCGGGGAGCTGTTTTTT. The chain is built from TRBV11-2 and TRBJ2-2; 7 bases fit TRBD2. The V gene end was trimmed by 4 bases and the J gene end by 4 bases; junction bases not matched to a gene: 12. The germline gives CDR1 SGHAT, CDR2 FQNNGV. This CDR3 spans 17 amino acids.

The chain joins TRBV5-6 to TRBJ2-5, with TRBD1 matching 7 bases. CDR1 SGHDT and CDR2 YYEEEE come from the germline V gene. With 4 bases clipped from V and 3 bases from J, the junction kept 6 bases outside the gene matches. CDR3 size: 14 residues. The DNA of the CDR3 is TGTGCCAGCAGCCTTTACAGGGGCGAAGAGACCCAGTACTTC. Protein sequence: CASSLYRGEETQYF.

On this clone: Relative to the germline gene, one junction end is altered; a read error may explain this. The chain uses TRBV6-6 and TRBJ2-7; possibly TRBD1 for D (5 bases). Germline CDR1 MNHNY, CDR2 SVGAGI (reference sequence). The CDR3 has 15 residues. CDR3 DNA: TGTGCCAGCAGTTACTCGAACAGGTTGTCCTACGAGCGGTACTTC. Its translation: CASSYSNRLSYERYF.

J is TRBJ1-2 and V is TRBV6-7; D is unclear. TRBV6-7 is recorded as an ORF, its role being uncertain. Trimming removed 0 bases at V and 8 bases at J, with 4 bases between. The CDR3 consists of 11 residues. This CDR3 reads CASSYSAGYTF. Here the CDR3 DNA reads TGTGCCAGCAGTTACTCGGCCGGCTACACCTTC.

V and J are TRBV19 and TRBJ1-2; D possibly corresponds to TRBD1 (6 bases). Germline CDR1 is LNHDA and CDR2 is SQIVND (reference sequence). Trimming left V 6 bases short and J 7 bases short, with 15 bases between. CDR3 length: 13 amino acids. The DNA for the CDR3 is TGTGCCAGTAGGGAAGGGGGGGCCAGTGGCTACACCTTC. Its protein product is CASREGGASGYTF.

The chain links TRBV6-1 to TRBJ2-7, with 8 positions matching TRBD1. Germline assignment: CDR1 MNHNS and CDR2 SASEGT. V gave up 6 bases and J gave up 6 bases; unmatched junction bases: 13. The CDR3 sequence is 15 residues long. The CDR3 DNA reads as TGTGCCAGCAGACTCATGGACAGGGATCGCCTCGAGCAGTACTTC. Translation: CASRLMDRDRLEQYF.